One and the same sample provided the 24 T cell receptor beta chains below, sequenced in a study of molecular identifiers for immune sequencing clone quantification. Each CDR3 protein is one row after TCRdb ran MiXCR on the PCR reads. Here the sample spans 50,000 to 70,000 distinct CDR3 sequences, roughly 20% being singletons. The sample consisted of naive CD8+ T cells from blood, with Jurkat cell RNA spiked in. This sample's subset: FACS-sorted CD8+CD4-CCR7+CD45RA+ naive T cells. The receptors derive from a human donor in good health. Some libraries in this study had Jurkat cell RNA spiked in.

Comments on this clonotype: A much larger clone lies one base from this, so it may be a read error. This rearrangement joins TRBV19 to TRBJ1-1, with 7 bases fitting TRBD1. V was clipped by 3 bases and J by 4 bases; unmatched bases: 5. From germline, CDR1 is LNHDA and CDR2 SQIVND (reference sequence). There are 14 residues in the CDR3. The CDR3 DNA follows: TGTGCCAGTAGTATGTACAGGGGACGCACTGAAGCTTTCTTT. It specifies CASSMYRGRTEAFF.

There are a few counts of this clonotype. This chain links TRBV3-1 with TRBJ2-1, with D tentatively TRBD1 or TRBD2 (5 bases each). The CDR3 length is 11 residues. V shed 3 bases and J shed 8 bases, with 5 bases lying between them. Germline V gives CDR1 LGHDT, CDR2 YNNKEL (reference sequence). The DNA of the CDR3 is TGTGCCAGCAGCCAGGGGGATGAGCAGTTCTTC. It specifies CASSQGDEQFF.

This clonotype has ten or more counts. V gene TRBV24-1 combines with J gene TRBJ2-3; maybe TRBD2 (6 bases). The length of the CDR3 is 16 residues. V was pared by 0 bases and J by 4 bases, with 13 bases between. In germline, CDR1 is KGHDR, CDR2 SFDVKD. The CDR3 reads CATSDLPGRGADTQYF. For the CDR3, the DNA is TGTGCCACCAGTGATTTGCCCGGGAGAGGCGCAGATACGCAGTATTTT.

The chain recombines TRBV29-1 with TRBJ2-7, with TRBD1 matching over 10 bases. Germline trimming cut 7 bases from V and 3 bases from J; bases unmatched to any gene: 15. Per germline, CDR1 SQVTM and CDR2 ANQGSEA. The CDR3 has 16 amino acids. CDR3: CSAITSGTGDFYEQYF. The CDR3 coding sequence is TGCAGCGCTATAACCTCCGGGACAGGGGACTTCTACGAGCAGTACTTC.

This clonotype has at least ten counts. The chain carries TRBV18 and TRBJ2-3; D is unclear. The CDR3 totals 14 residues. Between the trimmed V and J ends, which lost 3 bases and 1 base, there was a span of 8 bases. Per germline, CDR1 KGHSH and CDR2 LQKENI. CDR3 protein: CASSPTEGTDTQYF. CDR3 coding DNA: TGTGCCAGCTCACCGACCGAGGGCACAGATACGCAGTATTTT.

V is TRBV7-2 and J is TRBJ1-2; unclear D gene. There are 13 residues in the CDR3. Trimming left V 7 bases short and J 3 bases short, with 12 bases between. CDR1 is SGHTA and CDR2 is FQGNSA in the germline V gene. CDR3 bases: TGTGCCAGCACCTTTGGCCTCTACTATGGCTACACCTTC. It specifies CASTFGLYYGYTF.

This clonotype was found many times. This chain joins TRBV19 and TRBJ2-3; weak D call: TRBD2 (6 bases). The CDR3 sequence is 16 residues long. Germline V gene lookup returns CDR1 LNHDA and CDR2 SQIVND (reference sequence). With 6 bases removed from V and 0 bases from J, the gap between germline ends came to 16 bases. The CDR3 loop is CASSGRWGSSTDTQYF. CDR3 DNA: TGTGCCAGTAGCGGGAGATGGGGTAGTAGCACAGATACGCAGTATTTT.

The CDR3 region has the DNA TGCGCCAGCAGCCAAGTCTCGTTTAGCGGGAGTAACTACGAGCAGTACTTC. It translates to CASSQVSFSGSNYEQYF. The chain employs TRBV4-1 and TRBJ2-7; 9 nucleotides line up with TRBD2. The CDR3 sequence is 17 residues long. V trimming: 1 base; J trimming: 3 bases; junction bases outside the gene matches: 10. Germline V CDR1 and CDR2: MGHRA, YSYEKL.

On this clonotype itself: A read error may explain this, as a much larger clone is one base away. This sequence joins TRBV7-9 and TRBJ2-3; D is undetermined. Germline CDR1 SEHNR, CDR2 FQNEAQ (reference sequence). Trimming left V 3 bases short and J 6 bases short, with 13 bases between. The CDR3 has 14 amino acids. In DNA, the CDR3 is TGTGCCAGCAGCTTGTTGGATGTACCGGATACGCAGTATTTT. Encoded protein: CASSLLDVPDTQYF.

In this sample, this clonotype turned up many times. This chain joins TRBV12-3 or TRBV12-4 and TRBJ1-1; D uncertain. This CDR3 has 11 residues. V lost 3 bases, J lost 4 bases, and 3 bases lay in between. The CDR3 nucleotides read TGTGCCAGCAGTTTCGGCACTGAAGCTTTCTTT. Residues: CASSFGTEAFF.

This clonotype was seen at least ten times. The J gene is TRBJ2-7, the V gene TRBV7-9; 7 positions agree with TRBD2. V shed 5 bases and J 4 bases; nucleotides not matched to a gene: 11. CDR3 size: 15 residues. Germline CDR1 reads SEHNR; CDR2 reads FQNEAQ (reference sequence). The CDR3 reads CASSDPGEGQYEQYF. The CDR3 region has the DNA TGTGCCAGCAGCGACCCGGGGGAGGGCCAATACGAGCAGTACTTC.

In its sample, this clonotype was seen many times. This rearrangement joins TRBV27 to TRBJ2-7; TRBD1 aligns across 7 bases. The CDR3 totals 18 residues. With V trimmed by 2 bases and J by 3 bases, 16 bases remained unmatched. Looked up from germline, CDR1 is MNHEY and CDR2 is SMNVEV (reference sequence). The CDR3 sequence: CASSLNREYGTAHYEQYF. CDR3 DNA sequence: TGTGCCAGCAGTTTAAATCGAGAGTATGGGACAGCACACTACGAGCAGTACTTC.

This clonotype was observed at least ten times. The V gene is TRBV2, the J gene TRBJ2-3; 12 nucleotides line up with TRBD2. J was trimmed by 6 bases and V by 5 bases; bases with no gene match: 6. Germline V CDR1 and CDR2: SNHLY, FYNNEI. The CDR3 loop spans 15 amino acids. The CDR3 region is CASSPLAGGVDTQYF. The CDR3, as DNA: TGTGCCAGCAGTCCCCTAGCGGGAGGGGTCGATACGCAGTATTTT.

This clonotype showed up many times. The rearrangement joins TRBV11-3 to TRBJ1-1; D not resolved. V was cut by 5 bases and J by 0 bases, with 13 bases left in between. Looked up from germline, CDR1 is SGHNT and CDR2 is YENEEA. The CDR3 contains 15 residues. The chain's CDR3 is CASSRWEGMNTEAFF. The CDR3 DNA reads TGTGCCAGCAGCCGGTGGGAGGGAATGAACACTGAAGCTTTCTTT. Supplemented by reference TRBV11-3 and TRBJ1-1, the full variable domain reads EAGVVQSPRYKIIEKKQPVAFWCNPISGHNTLYWYLQNLGQGPELLIRYENEEAVDDSQLPKDRFSAERLKGVDSTLKIQPAELGDSAVYLCASSRWEGMNTEAFFGQGTRLTVV.

This clonotype was seen repeatedly, ten times or more. The chain carries TRBV7-6 and TRBJ2-7, with 10 bases lining up with TRBD2. J gave up 4 bases and V 5 bases, and 8 bases lay outside the gene matches. The germline V gene has CDR1 SGHVS and CDR2 FNYEAQ. The CDR3 has 15 amino acids. Written as DNA, the CDR3 is TGTGCCAGCAGCCCAGGGGCACTAGCGGGGTACGAGCAGTACTTC. Translating gives CASSPGALAGYEQYF.

This clonotype has a count of ten or more. This chain uses TRBV7-9 with TRBJ1-4; 8 bases align to TRBD1. With V trimmed by 5 bases and J by 7 bases, 3 bases remained unmatched. CDR3 length: 13 residues. Germline V gene sequence: CDR1 SEHNR, CDR2 FQNEAQ (reference sequence). The CDR3: CASSVGQGEKLFF. The CDR3 DNA reads TGTGCCAGCAGCGTCGGACAGGGTGAAAAACTGTTTTTT.

In this sample, this clonotype turned up many times. The chain carries TRBV3-1 and TRBJ2-3, with TRBD2 matching over 12 bases. The CDR3 length is 15 residues. V lost 4 bases to trimming and J lost 4 bases; unmatched junction nucleotides: 3. Germline loops: CDR1 LGHDT, CDR2 YNNKEL (reference sequence). The CDR3 protein is CASSLTSGSSDTQYF. CDR3 coding DNA: TGTGCCAGCAGCCTGACTAGCGGGAGTTCAGATACGCAGTATTTT.

This clonotype was recorded many times. The V call is TRBV12-3 or TRBV12-4, the J call TRBJ2-7; 7 bases fit TRBD1. V lost 2 bases to trimming and J lost 5 bases; unmatched junction nucleotides: 9. CDR3 length: 15 amino acids. CDR3 residues: CASSLPARDSDEQYF. For the CDR3, the DNA is TGTGCCAGCAGTTTACCGGCGAGGGACAGCGACGAGCAGTACTTC.

This clonotype showed up many times. The chain is built from TRBV10-1 and TRBJ2-1, with 9 bases that match TRBD2. V shed 3 bases, J shed 4 bases, and the junction held 7 bases outside the gene matches. Per the germline V gene, CDR1 is WNHNN and CDR2 is SYGVQD (reference sequence). This CDR3 contains 16 residues. CDR3 sequence reads: CASSEIAGASYNEQFF. DNA for the CDR3: TGCGCCAGCAGTGAAATAGCGGGAGCTTCATACAATGAGCAGTTCTTC.

The sample holds many counts of this clonotype. The J gene is TRBJ2-7, the V gene TRBV29-1; 7 nucleotides line up with TRBD2. The germline V gene has CDR1 SQVTM and CDR2 ANQGSEA. The CDR3 is 13 amino acids. V was pared by 4 bases and J by 4 bases, with 7 bases of the junction left unmatched. The CDR3 DNA is TGCAGCGTTGGATATCGGGGGGAGTACGAGCAGTACTTC. This encodes CSVGYRGEYEQYF.

On this clonotype itself: A single base separates this from a much larger clone, so it may be a read error. The rearrangement uses TRBV4-1 and TRBJ1-1, with D perhaps matching TRBD1 (6 bases). Germline V gives CDR1 MGHRA, CDR2 YSYEKL. The CDR3 contains 13 residues. Trimming removed 8 bases from V and 4 bases from J, with 14 bases in between. This chain's CDR3 is CASAQGIGTEAFF. CDR3 in DNA: TGCGCCAGCGCACAGGGTATTGGCACTGAAGCTTTCTTT.

A note on this clonotype: This sequence may be a read error, since a much larger clone differs from it by one base. The chain is built from TRBV12-3 or TRBV12-4 and TRBJ1-1, with D possibly TRBD1 on 5 matching bases. This CDR3 is built from 14 residues. The ends were cut back, 1 base at V and 6 bases at J, with 12 bases in the middle. CDR3 loop: CASSLVVAGPEAFF. CDR3 DNA sequence: TGTGCCAGCAGTTTAGTGGTCGCGGGGCCTGAAGCTTTCTTT.

This clonotype was recorded a few times. The V call is TRBV24-1, the J call TRBJ2-2, with no clear D. CDR3 size: 12 residues. The germline V and J ends were trimmed by 6 bases and 6 bases, with 7 bases remaining between them. The germline gives CDR1 KGHDR, CDR2 SFDVKD. In nucleotides, the CDR3 is TGTGCCACCAGTACACGGGCCGGGGAGCTGTTTTTT. Translated, it gives CATSTRAGELFF.

In regard to this clonotype: One base away lies a much larger clone, so this may be a sequencing read error. V gene TRBV5-6 combines with J gene TRBJ1-1; a possible D gene is TRBD1 (5 bases). The V gene lost 1 base and the J gene lost 5 bases, with 15 bases spanning the gap. This CDR3 contains 15 residues. Germline V CDR1 and CDR2: SGHDT, YYEEEE. The CDR3 sequence: CASSLNGGGGTEAFF. The CDR3, as DNA: TGTGCCAGCAGCTTGAACGGCGGGGGGGGAACTGAAGCTTTCTTT.